A selection of T cell receptor beta chains follows, all from one sample in a study of blood T cell repertoires in COVID-19. Sequencing was performed with immunoSEQ multiplex PCR; in TCRdb, only in-frame clones are kept and a portion is missing. Seen here are approximately 280,000 clones, 85% observed once, and the top ten hold 2.5%. The sample comprised PBMCs or T cells enriched from blood (not recorded which). The receptors were sampled from a woman aged 45 to 65 who had recovered from COVID-19. Both conserved end residues are part of each CDR3. The D gene is left open where the match is weak.

D gene	V gene	J gene	CDR3 DNA	CDR3 protein
TRBD1	TRBV30	TRBJ1-6	TGTGCCTGGAGGGGACAGAGTATAGGTTCACCCCTCCACTTT	CAWRGQSIGSPLHF
TRBD1	TRBV6-1	TRBJ2-1	TGTGCCAGCAGTGAGTCCGGGACAGGGGGAAATGAGCAGTTCTTC	CASSESGTGGNEQFF
NA	TRBV5-1	TRBJ1-4	TGCGCCAGCAGCTTGGAGCAGGCAACTAATGAAAAACTGTTTTTT	CASSLEQATNEKLFF
NA	TRBV3-1/TRBV3-2	TRBJ1-6	TGTGCCAGCAGCCAAGAGTTGAGGAGCTCCTATAATTCACCCCTCCACTTT	CASSQELRSSYNSPLHF
NA	TRBV6-5	TRBJ2-7	TGTGCCAGCAGTATACTATCGGGATACGAGCAGTACTTC	CASSILSGYEQYF
TRBD1	TRBV18	TRBJ2-7	TGTGCCAGCTCACCACGACAGGGTGGGGGCGTCCTCTACGAGCAGTACTTC	CASSPRQGGGVLYEQYF
TRBD1	TRBV6-6	TRBJ1-4	TGTGCCAGCAGTTACCCAGGGGGCGGTAATGAAAAACTGTTTTTT	CASSYPGGGNEKLFF
NA	TRBV2	TRBJ2-2	TGTGCCAGCGGCAGGGACACCGGGGAGCTGTTTTTT	CASGRDTGELFF
NA	TRBV7-9	TRBJ2-3	TGTGCCAGCAGCTTTCGGGAAGACTTGACAGATACGCAGTATTTT	CASSFREDLTDTQYF
TRBD2	TRBV4-1	TRBJ2-3	TGCGCCAGCAGCCAAGATAAGCCAGGAACCTTGTGGGGGGAGGGTACGCAGTATTTT	CASSQDKPGTLWGEGTQYF
NA	TRBV2	TRBJ1-4	TGTGCCAGCAGTTTGGACAGCCGCGAAAAACTGTTTTTT	CASSLDSREKLFF